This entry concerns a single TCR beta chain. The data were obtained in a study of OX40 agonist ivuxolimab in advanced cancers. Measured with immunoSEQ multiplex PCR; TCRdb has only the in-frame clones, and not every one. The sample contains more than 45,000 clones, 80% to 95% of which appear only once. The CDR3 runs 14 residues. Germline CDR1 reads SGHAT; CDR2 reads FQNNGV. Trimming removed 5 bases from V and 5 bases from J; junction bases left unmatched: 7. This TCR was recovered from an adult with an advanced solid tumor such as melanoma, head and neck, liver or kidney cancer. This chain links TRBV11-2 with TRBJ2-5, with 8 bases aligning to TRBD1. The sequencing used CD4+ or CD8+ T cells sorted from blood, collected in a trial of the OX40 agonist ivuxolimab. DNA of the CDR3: TGTGCCAGCAGCCACAGGACAGGGAGTGAGACCCAGTACTTC. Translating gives CASSHRTGSETQYF. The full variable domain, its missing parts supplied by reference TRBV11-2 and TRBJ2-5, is EAGVAQSPRYKIIEKRQSVAFWCNPISGHATLYWYQQILGQGPKLLIQFQNNGVVDDSQLPKDRFSAERLKGVDSTLKIQPAKLEDSAVYLCASSHRTGSETQYFGPGTRLLVL.